This T cell receptor (beta chain) derives from a study of human T cells and chemical hapten exposure. Study overall: 2% DPC was applied to approximately 2 cm by approximately 2 cm of upper inner arm skin for sensitization. Variation in per-sample TCR yields came mainly from small pooled library volume differences.

The time point here: patch test 1, 2 weeks after DPC sensitization. Regarding treatment: therapeutic diphenylcyclopropenone sensitization with weekly scalp DPC. With respect to this clonotype: The antigen remains undetermined.

Study outcomes and limitations: Versus controls, significantly more large CDR3 similarity clusters arose from expanded TCRs.

This CDR3 spans 15 amino acids. V was pared by 2 bases and J by 4 bases, with 13 bases between. Germline CDR1 WSHSY, CDR2 SAAADI. Unique molecular identifiers were attached to individual cDNA molecules within the library. TCRdb passed the RACE reads through MiXCR, listing each CDR3 protein once. Of nearly 350,000 distinct CDR3 sequences listed, approximately 6.3% were seen once; the top ten hold roughly 8%. Source: whole blood, taken in connection with sensitization to the hapten diphenylcyclopropenone (DPC). The TCR was taken from a woman younger than 30 with alopecia areata. Some clones in this sample may be carry-over from other donors' samples. The rearrangement links TRBV10-2 to TRBJ2-3, with D possibly being TRBD1 (5 bases). CDR3 DNA sequence: TGCGCCAGCAGTGAGGGGCCCTTAGGGGCAGATACGCAGTATTTT. Amino acids: CASSEGPLGADTQYF.